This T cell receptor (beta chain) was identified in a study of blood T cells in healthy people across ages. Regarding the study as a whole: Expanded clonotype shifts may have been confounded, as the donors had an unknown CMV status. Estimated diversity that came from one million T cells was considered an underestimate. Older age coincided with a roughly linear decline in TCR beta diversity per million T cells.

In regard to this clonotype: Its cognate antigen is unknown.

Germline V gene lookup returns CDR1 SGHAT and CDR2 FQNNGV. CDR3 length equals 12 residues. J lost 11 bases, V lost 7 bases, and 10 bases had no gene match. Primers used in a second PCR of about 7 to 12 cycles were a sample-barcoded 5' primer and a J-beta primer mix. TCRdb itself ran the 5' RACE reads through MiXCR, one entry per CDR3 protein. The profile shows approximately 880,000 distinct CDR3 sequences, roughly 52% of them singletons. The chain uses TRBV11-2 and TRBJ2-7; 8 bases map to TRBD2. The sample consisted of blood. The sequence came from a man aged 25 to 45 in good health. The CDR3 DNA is TGTGCCAGCACCCTAGCGGGCCTCAGAAAGTACTTC. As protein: CASTLAGLRKYF. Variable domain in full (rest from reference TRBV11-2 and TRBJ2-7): EAGVAQSPRYKIIEKRQSVAFWCNPISGHATLYWYQQILGQGPKLLIQFQNNGVVDDSQLPKDRFSAERLKGVDSTLKIQPAKLEDSAVYLCASTLAGLRKYFGPGTRLTVT.